This T cell receptor beta chain stems from a study of blood T cell repertoires in COVID-19. As for the study in general: Researchers got acute and convalescent COVID-19 samples from the United States, Italy and Spain.

The CDR3 runs to 15 residues. The ends lost 4 bases at V and 0 bases at J; junction bases unmatched: 5. Germline values: CDR1 SGHRS, CDR2 YFSETQ. TCRdb's copy holds only in-frame clones and misses some; the assay was immunoSEQ multiplex PCR. There are approximately 240,000 clones in the sample; approximately 87% occur only once, and 2.5% to 3.5% lies in the top ten. This rearrangement joins TRBV5-1 to TRBJ2-3; 7 bases are a match to TRBD1. Material: PBMCs or T cells enriched from blood (not recorded which). The clonotype was recovered from a woman between 45 and 65 years old in a cohort exposed to, infected with or recovered from COVID-19 (not recorded which). CDR3 in amino acids: CASSLTGASTDTQYF. Here the CDR3 DNA reads TGCGCCAGCAGCCTCACAGGGGCTAGCACAGATACGCAGTATTTT.